What follows are 9 T cell receptor beta chains derived from one specimen sequenced in a study of blood T cell repertoires in COVID-19. Libraries were prepared by immunoSEQ multiplex PCR; TCRdb keeps only in-frame clonotypes and omits some of them. The data show approximately 110,000 clones, with roughly 81% seen just once and approximately 10% held by the top ten. Sequenced sample: peripheral blood. Receptor source: a woman between 70 and 85 years old with acute or convalescent COVID-19.

This clone has just one count. The chain joins TRBV30 to TRBJ1-6, with D possibly matching TRBD1 (6 bases). The germline gives CDR1 GTSNPN, CDR2 SVGIG (reference sequence). V lost 8 bases to trimming and J lost 1 base, with 9 bases between them. The CDR3 is 13 amino acids. The CDR3, as DNA: TGTGCCAGACAGGTTTCCTATAATTCACCCCTCCACTTT. It specifies CARQVSYNSPLHF.

The chain joins TRBV5-5 to TRBJ1-2; 7 bases fit TRBD1. Trimming at V came to 2 bases and at J to 6 bases, leaving 7 bases not matched to a gene. This CDR3 is built from 14 residues. CDR1 is SGHKS and CDR2 is YYEKEE in the germline V gene (reference sequence). This chain's CDR3 is CASSFVGRGDGYTF. For the CDR3, the DNA is TGTGCCAGCAGCTTTGTTGGCAGGGGGGATGGCTACACCTTC.

The rearrangement links TRBV28 to TRBJ2-7; 10 bases line up with TRBD2. The CDR3 length is 14 residues. V lost 6 bases, J lost 2 bases, and 4 bases stayed unmatched. CDR1 and CDR2 from the germline V gene are MDHEN and SYDVKM. Written as DNA, the CDR3 is TGTGCCAGCAGCCCACTAGCGGGGACCTACGAGCAGTACTTC. This encodes CASSPLAGTYEQYF.

This sequence joins TRBV19 and TRBJ2-7, with 8 bases that match TRBD1. Germline loops: CDR1 LNHDA, CDR2 SQIVND (reference sequence). V lost 0 bases to trimming and J lost 5 bases; unmatched junction nucleotides: 12. CDR3 length equals 17 residues. DNA for the CDR3: TGTGCCAGTAGTATAGAAGGGACCGGGACAGGCGTTGACGAGCAGTACTTC. Its protein product is CASSIEGTGTGVDEQYF.

The rearrangement links TRBV27 to TRBJ1-2, with 8 bases matching TRBD1. The CDR3 is 12 residues long. Looked up from germline, CDR1 is MNHEY and CDR2 is SMNVEV (reference sequence). J gave up 7 bases and V 10 bases, and 8 bases lay outside the gene matches. CDR3 coding DNA: TGTGCCACATGGACAGGGCTCGGTGGCTACACCTTC. Protein sequence: CATWTGLGGYTF.

The chain couples TRBV6-2 or TRBV6-3 to TRBJ2-5, with TRBD2 matching over 13 bases. The ends lost 4 bases at V and 5 bases at J; junction bases unmatched: 7. Per germline, CDR1 MNHEY and CDR2 SVGEGT. The CDR3 covers 16 residues. In DNA form, the CDR3 reads TGTGCCAGCAGTTCCCCTACTAGCGGGGGGGTCGAGACCCAGTACTTC. It is translated as CASSSPTSGGVETQYF.

The rearrangement joins TRBV6-5 to TRBJ1-1, with a possible D match to TRBD1 (6 bases). The germline V gene has CDR1 MNHEY and CDR2 SVGAGI. The V end was cut by 10 bases, the J end by 3 bases, with 18 bases between. The CDR3 length is 14 residues. The CDR3, as DNA: TGTGCCACTCAGGGGAAGCAGACATACACTGAAGCTTTCTTT. It specifies CATQGKQTYTEAFF.

This clone has just a few counts. This CDR3 is CASSLVVRGKLFF. The CDR3 DNA reads as TGTGCCAGCAGTTTAGTTGTGCGGGGAAAACTGTTTTTT. V is TRBV12-3 or TRBV12-4 and J is TRBJ1-4; no reliable D call. The V end lost 1 base, the J end lost 10 bases, and 10 bases lay between the germline ends. The CDR3 length is 13 residues.

The chain has TRBV5-4 and TRBJ2-2, with 9 bases fitting TRBD1. Per the germline V gene, CDR1 is SGHNT and CDR2 is YYREEE (reference sequence). The CDR3 loop spans 16 amino acids. Trimming at V came to 1 base and at J to 5 bases, leaving 6 bases not matched to a gene. The CDR3, as DNA: TGTGCCAGCAGCTTGATACAGGGGGCTAAAACCGGGGAGCTGTTTTTT. This encodes CASSLIQGAKTGELFF.